The 18 T cell receptor beta chains given below trace back to one sample, sequenced in a study of blood T cell repertoires in COVID-19. TCRdb's table, derived via immunoSEQ multiplex PCR, lists solely in-frame clones and lacks some. The sample yields 120,000 or so clones, around 89% seen once. The sample was peripheral blood. Source of these receptors: a human donor in a cohort sampled during active COVID-19.

V usage is TRBV6-5 and J usage is TRBJ2-7; D uncertain. Germline V gene data show CDR1 as MNHEY and CDR2 as SVGAGI. The ends were cut back, 4 bases at V and 4 bases at J, with 5 bases in the middle. CDR3 length: 11 amino acids. CDR3 in DNA: TGTGCCAGCAGTTCCCGTTACGAGCAGTACTTC. This translates into CASSSRYEQYF.

This clone was observed once. The chain links TRBV7-6 to TRBJ2-1; the D gene is possibly TRBD1 (6 bases). CDR1 SGHVS and CDR2 FNYEAQ come from the germline V gene. The CDR3 spans 16 residues. V gave up 5 bases and J gave up 0 bases, with 14 bases separating them. The CDR3 DNA sequence: TGTGCCAGCAGCAACAGGGACACCTACTCCTACAATGAGCAGTTCTTC. As protein: CASSNRDTYSYNEQFF.

V gene TRBV15 combines with J gene TRBJ1-5; a possible D gene is TRBD1 (6 bases). Germline assignment: CDR1 LNHNV and CDR2 YYDKDF (reference sequence). This CDR3 is built from 15 residues. The V gene lost 4 bases and the J gene lost 7 bases, with 17 bases spanning the gap. The CDR3 spells CATSMTQGPRQPQHF. CDR3 nucleotide sequence: TGTGCCACCAGCATGACTCAGGGGCCGCGGCAGCCCCAGCATTTT.

This chain links TRBV29-1 with TRBJ1-2, with TRBD1 matching over 9 bases. V shed 3 bases and J 6 bases; nucleotides not matched to a gene: 2. The CDR3 has 12 residues. Germline loops: CDR1 SQVTM, CDR2 ANQGSEA. The CDR3 loop is CSVDGTGNGYTF. The CDR3 DNA sequence: TGCAGCGTTGATGGGACAGGGAATGGCTACACCTTC.

The chain carries TRBV7-8 and TRBJ1-1, with D perhaps matching TRBD1 (6 bases). The CDR3 runs to 17 residues. V was shortened by 6 bases and J by 3 bases, with 23 bases between the two germline ends. Germline V CDR1 and CDR2: SGHVS, FQNEAQ. CDR3 in DNA: TGTGCCAGCAGACTCGCCGAGACAGGAATCTACGACACTGAAGCTTTCTTT. Translating it yields CASRLAETGIYDTEAFF.

The chain has TRBV19 and TRBJ1-6; TRBD1 might be the D (6 bases). The V end was cut by 3 bases, the J end by 7 bases, with 13 bases between. CDR1 and CDR2 (germline): LNHDA, SQIVND (reference sequence). CDR3 length: 15 residues. The CDR3, as DNA: TGTGCCAGTAGTATTTCTCGGGGGGGCAATTCACCCCTCCACTTT. This translates into CASSISRGGNSPLHF.

The CDR3 region is CASSLVAGMNTEAFF. CDR3 DNA sequence: TGTGCCAGCAGCTTAGTAGCAGGGATGAACACTGAAGCTTTCTTT. The chain uses TRBV11-2 and TRBJ1-1; TRBD1 might be the D (5 bases). V was trimmed by 1 base and J by 0 bases, leaving 9 bases between them. Germline CDR1 reads SGHAT; CDR2 reads FQNNGV. This CDR3 contains 15 residues.

The chain has TRBV3-1 (or the pseudogene TRBV3-2) and TRBJ1-3, with D unclear. The CDR3 has 17 amino acids. Germline V gene sequence: CDR1 LGHDT, CDR2 YNNKEL (reference sequence). Trimming took 3 bases from V and 0 from J, leaving 15 bases between them. The CDR3 sequence is CASSQREGIPSGNTIYF. The DNA for the CDR3 is TGTGCCAGCAGCCAGAGGGAGGGAATCCCCTCTGGAAACACCATATATTTT.

The chain carries TRBV5-4 and TRBJ2-1; D unclear. The CDR3 loop spans 12 amino acids. Trimming took off 5 bases at V and 7 bases at J, with 10 bases between the two ends. Germline CDR1 and CDR2: SGHNT and YYREEE (reference sequence). The DNA of the CDR3 is TGTGCCAGCAGTGGCCCCTCGAATGAGCAGTTCTTC. Residues: CASSGPSNEQFF.

The chain is built from TRBV11-2 and TRBJ2-2; D not resolved. Germline V lookup: CDR1 SGHAT, CDR2 FQNNGV. V lost 2 bases to trimming and J lost 0 bases, with 10 bases between them. The length of the CDR3 is 16 residues. The CDR3, as DNA: TGTGCCAGCAGCTTAACATCCACCACGAACACCGGGGAGCTGTTTTTT. It yields the protein CASSLTSTTNTGELFF.

V is TRBV6-6 and J is TRBJ2-7; TRBD2 aligns across 10 bases. J lost 3 bases, V lost 6 bases, and 5 bases had no gene match. From germline, CDR1 is MNHNY and CDR2 SVGAGI (reference sequence). The CDR3 has 14 amino acids. Written as DNA, the CDR3 is TGTGCCAGCAGGGCGCTAGCGGGAGACTACGAGCAGTACTTC. This gives the protein CASRALAGDYEQYF.

The rearrangement links TRBV19 to TRBJ1-2; 12 nucleotides agree with TRBD1. With V trimmed by 2 bases and J by 6 bases, 4 bases remained unmatched. From germline, CDR1 is LNHDA and CDR2 SQIVND (reference sequence). This CDR3 has 15 amino acids. The CDR3 reads CASSIRDRGLDGYTF. The CDR3 coding sequence is TGTGCCAGTAGTATAAGGGACAGGGGGCTCGATGGCTACACCTTC.

J is TRBJ2-7 and V is TRBV6-5, with D unresolved. Germline values: CDR1 MNHEY, CDR2 SVGAGI. The CDR3 has 15 amino acids. The V end lost 2 bases, the J end lost 2 bases, and 13 bases lay between the germline ends. The CDR3 coding sequence is TGTGCCAGCAGTTACGTATCCAGGCCGCCCTACGAGCAGTACTTC. Translation gives CASSYVSRPPYEQYF.

For the CDR3, the DNA is TGCAGCGTTGAAGGACAGGGGGCGGTTGAGCAGTTCTTC. Translation gives CSVEGQGAVEQFF. The V and J genes are TRBV29-1 and TRBJ2-1; 10 bases are shared with TRBD1. Trimming took 1 base from V and 9 from J; bases not matched to a gene: 3. The germline V gene encodes CDR1 SQVTM and CDR2 ANQGSEA. There are 13 residues in the CDR3.

The chain employs TRBV15 and TRBJ2-7; 8 bases align to TRBD1. The CDR3 sequence is 14 residues long. The V and J ends lost 3 bases and 4 bases, in that order; junction bases with no gene match: 5. In germline, CDR1 is LNHNV, CDR2 YYDKDF (reference sequence). The CDR3 here is CATSSDRGPYEQYF. CDR3 in DNA: TGTGCCACCAGCAGCGACAGGGGCCCTTACGAGCAGTACTTC.

The chain carries TRBV5-4 and TRBJ2-5; D gene unclear. This CDR3 is built from 14 residues. Trimming left V 4 bases short and J 2 bases short, with 12 bases between. Germline-derived CDR1 and CDR2 are SGHNT and YYREEE (reference sequence). The CDR3, as DNA: TGTGCCAGCAGCCTAGAGACTGCTCAAGAGACCCAGTACTTC. It yields the protein CASSLETAQETQYF.

This clone was counted only a few times. V and J are TRBV10-1 and TRBJ2-7; D ambiguous. The germline V and J ends were trimmed by 3 bases and 0 bases, with 6 bases remaining between them. The V gene's germline CDR1 is WNHNN and CDR2 SYGVQD (reference sequence). The CDR3 covers 13 residues. The CDR3 sequence: CASSERSSYEQYF. In DNA form, the CDR3 reads TGCGCCAGCAGTGAACGCAGCTCCTACGAGCAGTACTTC.

The V gene is TRBV19, the J gene TRBJ2-5; D is unresolved. V lost 3 bases and J lost 0, with 8 bases in between. Germline CDR1 is LNHDA and CDR2 is SQIVND (reference sequence). The CDR3 contains 14 residues. CDR3: CASSMGRYQETQYF. The CDR3 coding sequence is TGTGCCAGTAGTATGGGCAGGTACCAAGAGACCCAGTACTTC.